Below, 20 T cell receptor beta chains from the same sample are listed, as sequenced in a study of blood T cell repertoires in COVID-19. Assay used: immunoSEQ multiplex PCR; TCRdb lists only in-frame clones, some missing. In the table there are around 32,000 clones, about 92% of which are singletons. Sequences were obtained from peripheral blood. These receptors all come from a male donor with active COVID-19.

The V call is TRBV18, the J call TRBJ2-3; TRBD2 might be the D (5 bases). The germline V and J ends were trimmed by 6 bases and 10 bases, with 11 bases remaining between them. In germline, CDR1 is KGHSH, CDR2 LQKENI. The CDR3 is 11 amino acids. The CDR3, as DNA: TGTGCCAGCTCCCGGGGAGAGGCGCAGTATTTT. Translated: CASSRGEAQYF.

This clone appeared a single time. This sequence joins TRBV20-1 and TRBJ1-2; TRBD1 might be the D (5 bases). Germline CDR1 DFQATT, CDR2 SNEGSKA (reference sequence). Deletions cut 3 bases from V and 2 bases from J, with 22 bases between. CDR3 length: 17 residues. The CDR3 here is CSASPLGRSGKNYGYTF. DNA of the CDR3: TGCAGTGCTAGTCCTTTGGGGCGCAGCGGGAAGAACTATGGCTACACCTTC.

The gene calls are TRBV7-9 and TRBJ2-3; 8 bases are a match to TRBD2. Trimming removed 2 bases from V and 3 bases from J; junction bases left unmatched: 7. Germline-derived CDR1 and CDR2 are SEHNR and FQNEAQ (reference sequence). The CDR3 extends over 16 amino acids. In DNA form, the CDR3 reads TGTGCCAGCAGCTTACGTAGCGGACTAGCTACAGATACGCAGTATTTT. Protein product: CASSLRSGLATDTQYF.

V gene TRBV6-5 combines with J gene TRBJ2-7; 10 nucleotides match TRBD1. Germline V gene data show CDR1 as MNHEY and CDR2 as SVGAGI. J was trimmed by 8 bases and V by 5 bases; bases with no gene match: 9. This CDR3 has 14 residues. CDR3 sequence: CASSPTGQGPQQYF. In nucleotides, the CDR3 is TGTGCCAGCAGTCCAACGGGACAGGGGCCTCAGCAGTACTTC.

This sequence joins TRBV21-1 and TRBJ1-5. TRBV21-1 counts as a pseudogene. This CDR3 spans 18 amino acids. This CDR3 reads CASGSKVRKSYSNQPQHF. In DNA form, the CDR3 reads TGTGCCAGCGGGAGCAAAGTACGAAAATCATATAGCAATCAGCCCCAGCATTTT.

The chain carries TRBV4-1 and TRBJ1-3, with 8 bases that match TRBD1. Germline V gene sequence: CDR1 MGHRA, CDR2 YSYEKL. The CDR3 extends over 15 amino acids. V lost 3 bases to trimming and J lost 4 bases; unmatched junction nucleotides: 5. CDR3 sequence reads: CASSQTGVSGNTIYF. The CDR3 region has the DNA TGCGCCAGCAGCCAGACAGGGGTCTCGGGAAACACCATATATTTT.

The V gene is TRBV27, the J gene TRBJ2-5, with TRBD1 identical over 7 bases. CDR1 is MNHEY, CDR2 SMNVEV, per germline (reference sequence). The CDR3 runs to 16 residues. V was pared by 3 bases and J by 5 bases, with 12 bases of the junction left unmatched. CDR3 coding DNA: TGTGCCAGCAGTTTTCTCACAGGGGCGGTCCGGGAGACCCAGTACTTC. Its translation is CASSFLTGAVRETQYF.

The genes are TRBV5-1 and TRBJ1-1; 9 bases fit TRBD1. Trimming took 0 bases from V and 8 from J; bases not matched to a gene: 2. From germline, CDR1 is SGHRS and CDR2 YFSETQ. The CDR3 runs to 13 residues. The CDR3 spells CASSLEGQGEAFF. The CDR3 DNA reads TGCGCCAGCAGCTTGGAGGGACAGGGCGAAGCTTTCTTT.

The chain has TRBV27 and TRBJ1-1, with D hard to call. This CDR3 is built from 11 residues. Germline values: CDR1 MNHEY, CDR2 SMNVEV (reference sequence). The V gene lost 6 bases and the J gene lost 4 bases, with 6 bases spanning the gap. Here the CDR3 reads CASSEGTEAFF. The DNA for the CDR3 is TGTGCCAGCAGCGAGGGCACTGAAGCTTTCTTT.

This chain links TRBV19 with TRBJ1-2; maybe TRBD1 (5 bases). Trimming left V 6 bases short and J 4 bases short, with 18 bases between. The CDR3 totals 15 residues. Germline CDR1 and CDR2: LNHDA and SQIVND (reference sequence). This chain's CDR3 is CASSQPSTVLYGYTF. The CDR3 DNA reads as TGTGCCAGTAGCCAACCATCGACAGTCCTCTATGGCTACACCTTC.

This clone was seen only a few times. The chain uses TRBV6-5 and TRBJ2-5, with D maybe TRBD1 (5 bases). In germline, CDR1 is MNHEY, CDR2 SVGAGI. The CDR3 has 13 amino acids. The germline V and J ends were trimmed by 6 bases and 4 bases, with 12 bases remaining between them. CDR3 sequence: CASRPPGRETQYF. CDR3 bases: TGTGCCAGCAGGCCCCCAGGGCGAGAGACCCAGTACTTC.

The chain recombines TRBV7-2 with TRBJ2-1, with 16 bases aligning to TRBD2. The germline gives CDR1 SGHTA, CDR2 FQGNSA. This CDR3 is built from 17 residues. V lost 5 bases to trimming and J lost 6 bases; unmatched junction nucleotides: 7. CDR3 nucleotides: TGTGCCAGCAGCCTTACCGGGACTAGCGGGGGGGGCAATGAGCAGTTCTTC. Translated, it gives CASSLTGTSGGGNEQFF.

The chain joins TRBV2 to TRBJ1-5; tentative D call: TRBD1 (5 bases). This CDR3 has 17 residues. Germline lookup yields CDR1 SNHLY and CDR2 FYNNEI. Trimming cost V 0 bases and J 5 bases, with 17 bases left between them. CDR3 sequence (DNA): TGTGCCAGCAGTGAAGCGGGCGGACGGGGGGGACATCAGCCCCAGCATTTT. This translates into CASSEAGGRGGHQPQHF.

This chain links TRBV7-2 with TRBJ1-1, with 8 bases that match TRBD1. The CDR3 contains 16 residues. CDR1 and CDR2 from the germline V gene are SGHTA and FQGNSA. The trim removed 1 base at V and 4 bases at J, leaving 8 bases unmatched. CDR3 sequence reads: CASSLGPGQGPTEAFF. The CDR3 DNA follows: TGTGCCAGCAGCTTAGGGCCTGGACAGGGCCCCACTGAAGCTTTCTTT.

This chain joins TRBV6-1 and TRBJ2-1; 7 nucleotides line up with TRBD2. The CDR3 is made up of 18 amino acids. CDR1 and CDR2 (germline): MNHNS, SASEGT. Unmatched junction bases numbered 13, after V lost 0 bases and J lost 5 bases. DNA of the CDR3: TGTGCCAGCAGTGAAGCGGTTATAGCGGGCCACATAAACAATGAGCAGTTCTTC. Protein sequence: CASSEAVIAGHINNEQFF.

The rearrangement uses TRBV18 and TRBJ1-5, with TRBD1 as a possible D gene (6 bases). Per the germline V gene, CDR1 is KGHSH and CDR2 is LQKENI. V was shortened by 5 bases and J by 2 bases, with 13 bases between the two germline ends. The CDR3 loop spans 15 amino acids. The chain's CDR3 is CASSTDRFGNQPQHF. CDR3 nucleotide sequence: TGTGCCAGCTCAACAGACAGGTTCGGCAATCAGCCCCAGCATTTT. Filled out from reference TRBV18 and TRBJ1-5, the complete variable domain reads NAGVMQNPRHLVRRRGQEARLRCSPMKGHSHVYWYRQLPEEGLKFMVYLQKENIIDESGMPKERFSAEFPKEGPSILRIQQVVRGDSAAYFCASSTDRFGNQPQHFGDGTRLSIL.

The V call is TRBV5-1, the J call TRBJ2-1, with D possibly being TRBD2 (6 bases). The V end was cut by 9 bases, the J end by 5 bases, with 18 bases between. Germline V gene sequence: CDR1 SGHRS, CDR2 YFSETQ. CDR3 length: 14 residues. The CDR3 DNA reads as TGCGCCACCCTTCGATCGGGGGTCAACAATGAGCAGTTCTTC. Translation: CATLRSGVNNEQFF.

The rearrangement joins TRBV4-2 to TRBJ1-2, with D possibly being TRBD1 (6 bases). Germline V CDR1 and CDR2: LGHNA, YNFKEQ. Trimming removed 3 bases at V and 5 bases at J, with 7 bases between. The CDR3 length is 12 residues. CDR3 bases: TGTGCCAGCAGCCAGGACAGTTATGGCTACACCTTC. This translates into CASSQDSYGYTF.

This chain uses TRBV2 with TRBJ1-6; 7 bases agree with TRBD1. CDR1 is SNHLY, CDR2 FYNNEI, per germline. The CDR3 has 15 amino acids. Trimming took 6 bases from V and 4 from J; bases not matched to a gene: 6. CDR3 in amino acids: CASRTGTDYNSPLHF. The CDR3 DNA sequence: TGTGCCAGCAGAACCGGGACAGATTATAATTCACCCCTCCACTTT.

The chain combines TRBV6-8 with TRBJ1-5; 7 bases are a match to TRBD1. The V and J ends lost 5 bases and 5 bases, in that order; junction bases with no gene match: 9. Germline lookup yields CDR1 MNHGY and CDR2 SAAAGT. This CDR3 is built from 15 residues. The CDR3 DNA follows: TGTGCCAGCAGTAACGACAGGGCTGTCCATCAGCCCCAGCATTTT. Translation: CASSNDRAVHQPQHF.